This paragraph covers one TCR beta chain sequence. This sample was included in a study of regulatory T cells in long-lasting Graves disease. Both iRepertoire HTBI primers and Arm-PCR of CDR3 regions were used to build the TCR beta libraries. Each CDR3 protein is one row after TCRdb ran MiXCR on the multiplex PCR reads. The sample gives a few hundred thousand distinct CDR3 sequences, roughly 25% of which show up once; approximately 27% is in the top ten. Stated time point: persistent/refractory GD, antithyroid drugs over 5 years with positive TRAb. PBMC-derived RNA was used for the TCR library. Germline-derived CDR1 and CDR2 are MNHNS and SASEGT. Germline trimming cut 5 bases from V and 7 bases from J; bases unmatched to any gene: 4. This CDR3 has 13 residues.

The V call is TRBV6-1, the J call TRBJ2-2, with TRBD2 identical over 7 bases. Sequenced here: peripheral blood mononuclear cells (PBMCs), sampled when the disease was refractory, from a patient treated with antithyroid drugs. The clonotype was recovered from a woman aged 40 to 50 with Graves disease. Here the CDR3 reads CASSRSGGGELFF. In nucleotides, the CDR3 is TGTGCCAGCAGTCGATCGGGGGGCGGGGAGCTGTTTTTT.